This T cell receptor (beta chain) was captured by sequencing in a study of cytomegalovirus exposure and HLA in healthy donors. Study results and limitations: More clonal expansion characterized HLA-associated TCR beta chains than equally common others in a later analysis.

The sample holds a few counts of this clone. Its antigen is unidentified. The PCR had 60 Vbeta and 13 Jbeta primers. The repertoire was sequenced with immunoSEQ multiplex PCR; TCRdb's copy has only in-frame clones and lacks some. The sample lists some 120,000 clones, roughly 82% occurring once. Germline V lookup: CDR1 MNHEY, CDR2 SMNVEV (reference sequence). V dropped 4 bases and J dropped 7; count of bases not matched to a gene: 16. The CDR3 covers 16 residues. The chain combines TRBV27 with TRBJ2-7; 7 bases line up with TRBD1. Sequencing was carried out using PBMCs. This TCR derives from a man aged 40-49 years in good health and CMV-seropositive. CDR3 coding DNA: TGTGCCAGCAGTTCAATATTTATGGGACAGTATGAGGAGCAGTACTTC. Translated: CASSSIFMGQYEEQYF.